These T cell receptor beta chains were read from a single sample in a study of post-analysis software for immune sequencing data. TCRdb re-analysed the PCR reads in MiXCR, keeping a single row per CDR3 protein. The table lists more than 450,000 distinct CDR3 sequences, roughly 34% of them singletons, with approximately 6% in the top ten. Material: blood. The origin of the receptors is a girl under 18 with multiple sclerosis. Each CDR3 is given without its conserved first and last residue. The order of the fields is J gene, V gene, CDR3 protein.

TRBJ2-3 | TRBV6-1 | ASSPGQSVPSTDTQY
TRBJ2-3 | TRBV29-1 | SVSSGGYTQY
TRBJ2-6 | TRBV12-3/TRBV12-4 | ASSLGGPNVRT
TRBJ2-5 | TRBV7-6 | ASSLGRGKQGTQY
TRBJ1-1 | TRBV29-1 | SVDMGGNTEAF
TRBJ2-3 | TRBV6-1 | ASSEKRGRRWDTQY
TRBJ1-5 | TRBV4-1 | ASSLTGGDNQPQH
TRBJ1-2 | TRBV12-3/TRBV12-4 | ASSLSLRGLDGYT
TRBJ2-5 | TRBV6-6 | ASSYRQGGRVPETQY
TRBJ2-7 | TRBV20-1 | SAREGGIYEQY